The present T cell receptor (beta chain) was sequenced within a study of spatial heterogeneity in lung cancer. General study points: In tumors, expanded intratumoral alpha and beta TCR counts tracked mutation counts. Ubiquitous and regional nonsynonymous mutations were tracked by counts of ubiquitous and regional expanded TCRs, respectively.

Time point noted: sample taken at primary tumor resection. Material for sequencing was whole RNA from tumor, nontumor lung or frozen PBMC, left unsorted. V lost 2 bases and J lost 8, with 20 bases in between. This CDR3 region has 16 residues. Germline lookup yields CDR1 LGHNA and CDR2 YSLEER. Every TCR cDNA molecule carried a tag that served as a unique molecular identifier. MiXCR, applied by TCRdb to the 5' RACE reads, yields one record per CDR3 protein. The repertoire holds around 26,000 distinct CDR3 sequences, with 8.8% as singletons. This clonotype was found many times. Its target is unknown. V and J are TRBV4-3 and TRBJ2-3, with a weak D call TRBD2 (6 bases). The sequenced sample was lung tumor tissue, obtained at surgery. This sequence originates from a male donor with early-stage non-small cell lung cancer. CDR3 amino acids: CASSQSVVAALGTQYF. DNA of the CDR3: TGCGCCAGCAGCCAAAGTGTAGTAGCGGCCTTAGGTACGCAGTATTTT.